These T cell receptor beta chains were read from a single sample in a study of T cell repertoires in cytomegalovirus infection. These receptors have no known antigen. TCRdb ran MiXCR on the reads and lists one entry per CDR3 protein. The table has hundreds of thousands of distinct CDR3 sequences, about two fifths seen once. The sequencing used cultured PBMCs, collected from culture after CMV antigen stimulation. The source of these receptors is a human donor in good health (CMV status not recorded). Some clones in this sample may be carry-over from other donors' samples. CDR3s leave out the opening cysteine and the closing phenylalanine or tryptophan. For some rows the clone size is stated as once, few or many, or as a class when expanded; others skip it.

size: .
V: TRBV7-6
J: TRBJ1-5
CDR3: ASSFRQNQPQH

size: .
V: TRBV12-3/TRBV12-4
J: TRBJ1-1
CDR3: ASRFAGRNTEAF

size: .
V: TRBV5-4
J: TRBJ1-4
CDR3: ASSSRDKGPNEKLF

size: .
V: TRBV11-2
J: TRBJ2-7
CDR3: ASSYTSNYEQY

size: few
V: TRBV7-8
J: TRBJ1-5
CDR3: ASSFTGTANQPQH

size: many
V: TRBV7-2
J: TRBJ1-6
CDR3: ASSLTLEDSPLH

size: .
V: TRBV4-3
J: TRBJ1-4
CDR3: ASSQGLGAEKLF

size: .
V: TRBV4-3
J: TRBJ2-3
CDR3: ASSQSSHTSGSSTDTQY

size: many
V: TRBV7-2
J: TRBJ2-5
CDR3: ASSPKTGGSETQY

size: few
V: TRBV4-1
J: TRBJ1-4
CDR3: ASSQDEEKLF

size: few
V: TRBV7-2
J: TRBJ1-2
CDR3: ASSLVGQGSGGYT